The following is a T cell receptor (beta chain) sequence with its context. The specificity of this receptor is unknown. Per-base quality was not reported, and no clone a single base away is much larger than it. This sample's time point label indicates: peripheral blood 12 weeks after first pembrolizumab dose. Mismatch repair deficiency was established in every enrolled patient by polymerase chain reaction or immunohistochemistry. TCR sequencing was performed for three patients who responded to pembrolizumab therapy. Pembrolizumab PD-1 blockade was prospectively tested in advanced mismatch repair-deficient cancers, regardless of tissue of origin, in the phase II trial. Peripheral blood T cell samples were serially collected before and at multiple times after PD-1 blockade was started. Blood sampling time points were reported as weeks after the first dose of pembrolizumab. The CDR3 starts with the cysteine, ends with the phenylalanine, and has 17 residues. The retained sequence is limited to the CDR3, 51 bases, with the frame set at the first base. CDR1 and CDR2, per the germline V gene, are SGDLS and YYNGEE. Cut back by 5 bases and 1 base, the V and J ends lie 19 bases apart.

These data belong to a study of PD-1 blockade in mismatch repair-deficient tumors (dated by TCRdb to between 2016 and 2019). Regarding the study in general: Between September 2013 and 2016, the trial enrolled around 91 consecutive patients with over 10 mismatch repair-deficient cancer types, every one of whom had been previously treated and was progressing. Deep sequencing of TCR CDR3 regions was used to track tumor-associated T cell clones in peripheral blood of patients responding to PD-1 blockade.

Study-level results and caveats: Rapid expansion after pembrolizumab followed by contraction, generally before radiologic responses, was shown by tumor-resident clones, which were often undetectable in blood before treatment.

Receptor libraries were prepared by the immunoSEQ multiplex PCR assay. Drawn from immuneACCESS, this table holds only the in-frame rearrangements with V and J called that TCRdb kept. Clones are partly lost; checked studies trace under half to an unresolved V gene and leave the rest unexplained. For this sample there are roughly 84,000 clones; about 84% appear just once. The ten most abundant clones make up under 3% of the sample. The chain was built from TRBV9 and TRBJ1-3, with TRBD1 tentatively as D gene (6 bases match). The clonotype originates from an adult with mismatch repair-deficient cancer. This specimen consisted of peripheral blood, obtained 12 weeks after starting pembrolizumab. The DNA sequence is given as TGTGCCAGCAGTTGGGGGGCCGGCGGGGGATCTGGAAACACCATATATTTT. This encodes CASSWGAGGGSGNTIYF. Supplemented by the reference TRBV9 and TRBJ1-3 proteins around the CDR3, the complete variable domain is DSGVTQTPKHLITATGQRVTLRCSPRSGDLSVYWYQQSLDQGLQFLIQYYNGEERAKGNILERFSAQQFPDLHSELNLSSLELGDSALYFCASSWGAGGGSGNTIYFGEGSWLTVV.